Following are 15 T cell receptor beta chains from one sample sequenced in a study of regulatory T cells in long-lasting Graves disease (dated by TCRdb to about 2021). What this sample's time point label stands for: newly diagnosed GD, antithyroid drugs for less than 3 months. For both TCR sequencing and RNA sequencing, RNA was extracted from PBMCs in TRIzol. The protocol used for the library was multiplex PCR. This sample was sequenced with an Illumina HiSeq 4000. CDR3 regions were amplified by Arm-PCR with iRepertoire HTBI primers to construct TCR beta libraries. The public reads were run again by TCRdb, first through fastp at Q25 and then through MiXCR, and only productive beta chains were kept. Every CDR3 protein is listed once, alongside the most common genes and DNA of its rows. The sample includes 450,000 to 600,000 distinct CDR3 sequences, with 16% observed a single time. The ten largest clonotypes hold 9.5% to 15% of the sample.

Separately, the same data were catalogued under a study of T cells in Graves' hyperthyroidism and ophthalmopathy.

Sequenced here: peripheral blood mononuclear cells (PBMCs), sampled at new diagnosis, from a patient treated with antithyroid drugs. The source of these receptors is a man aged 35-49 years with Graves disease. Donor details come from another sample of the same person, matched by shared clones.

The genes are TRBV19 and TRBJ2-7; TRBD1 might be the D (5 bases). Germline assignment: CDR1 LNHDA and CDR2 SQIVND (reference sequence). CDR3 length equals 15 residues. V was cut by 1 base and J by 0 bases, with 10 bases left in between. This CDR3 is CASSIGGQDSYEQYF. CDR3 DNA sequence: TGTGCCAGTAGTATAGGAGGACAAGACTCCTACGAGCAGTACTTC.

The genes are TRBV2 and TRBJ2-1; D might be TRBD2 (6 bases). This CDR3 comprises 13 residues. Germline assignment: CDR1 SNHLY and CDR2 FYNNEI. V lost 6 bases to trimming and J lost 2 bases, with 8 bases between them. The DNA for the CDR3 is TGTGCCAGCAGCGGCGGGGCCTACAATGAGCAGTTCTTC. This translates into CASSGGAYNEQFF.

This chain links TRBV13 with TRBJ1-2; D is perhaps TRBD1 (6 bases). The V gene lost 7 bases and the J gene lost 7 bases, with 16 bases spanning the gap. Germline CDR1 PRHDT, CDR2 FYEKMQ (reference sequence). This CDR3 contains 13 residues. CDR3 coding DNA: TGTGCCAGCATTAGCCGGGGGCGCGGTGGCTACACCTTC. Amino acid sequence: CASISRGRGGYTF.

This clonotype has a handful of counts. The genes are TRBV24-1 and TRBJ1-1; D possibly corresponds to TRBD1 (6 bases). This CDR3 has 15 amino acids. The germline CDR1 and CDR2 sequences are KGHDR and SFDVKD. Trimming left V 4 bases short and J 2 bases short, with 13 bases between. CDR3 sequence reads: CATSDPRGSNTEAFF. In DNA form, the CDR3 reads TGTGCCACCAGTGACCCCAGGGGCTCCAACACTGAAGCTTTCTTT.

Details on this clonotype: A much more abundant neighbour one base away suggests this may be a read error. The chain carries TRBV6-1 and TRBJ1-2; TRBD1 matches at 10 bases. This CDR3 contains 17 residues. Losses at the gene ends were 3 bases for V and 7 bases for J; bases not matched to a gene: 14. Germline V gene lookup returns CDR1 MNHNS and CDR2 SASEGT. CDR3 protein: CASSETFRGTGASGYTF. DNA of the CDR3: TGTGCCAGCAGTGAGACCTTTCGCGGGACAGGGGCCTCTGGCTACACCTTC.

V and J are TRBV29-1 and TRBJ2-3; D may be TRBD2 (5 bases). V was clipped by 3 bases and J by 2 bases, with 21 bases between them. Germline V gene lookup returns CDR1 SQVTM and CDR2 ANQGSEA. This CDR3 has 17 residues. The CDR3, as DNA: TGCAGCGTTGACAGGTCCTCGCGATGGGGAGTCACAGATACGCAGTATTTT. Its protein is CSVDRSSRWGVTDTQYF.

This clonotype was counted at least ten times. The chain has TRBV6-5 and TRBJ2-7, with TRBD2 matching over 11 bases. This CDR3 has 15 residues. Losses at the gene ends were 4 bases for V and 1 base for J; bases not matched to a gene: 3. From germline, CDR1 is MNHEY and CDR2 SVGAGI. CDR3 coding DNA: TGTGCCAGCAGTTCGGCTAGCGGGAGGTCCTACGAGCAGTACTTC. It is translated as CASSSASGRSYEQYF.

Ten or more counts support this clonotype. The gene calls are TRBV2 and TRBJ2-1, with 11 bases identical to TRBD1. Per germline, CDR1 SNHLY and CDR2 FYNNEI. Trimming removed 8 bases from V and 6 bases from J; junction bases left unmatched: 6. This CDR3 region has 14 residues. As DNA, the CDR3 is TGTGCCAGCGTGTGGGACAGGGGGGGCAATGAGCAGTTCTTC. Translated, it gives CASVWDRGGNEQFF.

The J gene is TRBJ2-3, the V gene TRBV20-1, with TRBD2 as a possible D gene (6 bases). The CDR3 is 13 amino acids. V was pared by 5 bases and J by 4 bases, with 13 bases between. Germline assignment: CDR1 DFQATT and CDR2 SNEGSKA (reference sequence). CDR3 protein: CSAGRELADTQYF. Here the CDR3 DNA reads TGCAGTGCTGGTCGGGAGTTAGCAGATACGCAGTATTTT.

In its sample, this clonotype was seen many times. The chain employs TRBV19 and TRBJ1-1; 7 bases line up with TRBD1. CDR3 length: 13 residues. CDR1 and CDR2 (germline): LNHDA, SQIVND (reference sequence). V shed 3 bases and J 3 bases; nucleotides not matched to a gene: 1. CDR3 nucleotides: TGTGCCAGTAGTATCGACAGGGACACTGAAGCTTTCTTT. The encoded protein is CASSIDRDTEAFF.

This clonotype was detected ten times or more. V gene TRBV27 combines with J gene TRBJ1-5; D uncertain. The V and J ends lost 2 bases and 4 bases respectively, with 9 bases between them. Germline V gives CDR1 MNHEY, CDR2 SMNVEV (reference sequence). The CDR3 has 14 residues. DNA of the CDR3: TGTGCCAGCAGTTTAGGAATCCCGAATCAGCCCCAGCATTTT. It codes for CASSLGIPNQPQHF.

This clonotype was counted many times. The CDR3 coding sequence is TGTGCCAGCAGTTTATCTACAGGGGGCGCCGGGGCCAACGTCCTGACTTTC. Amino acid sequence: CASSLSTGGAGANVLTF. The V gene is TRBV12-3 or TRBV12-4, the J gene TRBJ2-6; 9 bases map to TRBD1. J gave up 4 bases and V 2 bases, and 6 bases lay outside the gene matches. The CDR3 is 17 amino acids.

Many counts were recorded for this clonotype. V is TRBV20-1 and J is TRBJ2-5; unclear D gene. There are 14 residues in the CDR3. V was pared by 3 bases and J by 2 bases, with 13 bases between. Germline loops: CDR1 DFQATT, CDR2 SNEGSKA (reference sequence). The CDR3 protein is CSASSRDTQETQYF. CDR3 nucleotide sequence: TGCAGTGCTAGCTCTCGCGACACACAAGAGACCCAGTACTTC.

In this sample, this clonotype turned up many times. The chain couples TRBV29-1 to TRBJ2-7; D is perhaps TRBD2 (5 bases). This CDR3 has 12 amino acids. V was cut by 4 bases and J by 6 bases, with 13 bases left in between. Germline V gene sequence: CDR1 SQVTM, CDR2 ANQGSEA. The CDR3 spells CSVGESTLEQYF. The CDR3 coding sequence is TGCAGCGTTGGGGAGTCGACCCTCGAGCAGTACTTC.

Of note for this clonotype: This may be a read error, as it is one base from a much larger clone. This chain's CDR3 is CASSARDTTYSYTF. CDR3 DNA sequence: TGTGCCAGCAGTGCCCGGGACACCACCTATAGCTACACCTTC. The V call is TRBV12-3 or TRBV12-4, the J call TRBJ1-2, with a possible D match to TRBD1 (6 bases). The CDR3 spans 14 residues.